This is a list of T cell receptor beta chains from one sample in a study of T cell changes during pregnancy in multiple sclerosis. Generated by immunoSEQ multiplex PCR, the TCRdb table keeps only in-frame clones and is missing some. The sample has about 68,000 clones; 92% are singletons. The material sequenced was peripheral blood, taken after pregnancy. Receptor source: a female donor in good health, enrolled as a control in a pregnancy study. The CDR3 runs from the conserved cysteine through the conserved F or W. The order of the fields is D gene, V gene, clone size, J gene, CDR3 protein, CDR3 DNA. The D gene is left open where the match is weak. Only some rows state a clone size, as once, few, many or a class for expanded clones.

TRBD2	TRBV5-4	NA	TRBJ2-4	CASSLGSGRTKNIQYF	TGTGCCAGCAGCTTGGGTAGCGGGAGAACCAAAAACATTCAGTACTTC
NA	TRBV28	NA	TRBJ1-4	CASSPAYYGEKLFF	TGTGCCAGCAGTCCCGCTTACTATGGTGAAAAACTGTTTTTT
NA	TRBV28	NA	TRBJ1-5	CASSLSERPGDQPQHF	TGTGCCAGCAGTTTATCCGAGCGACCCGGGGATCAGCCCCAGCATTTT
NA	TRBV6-4	many	TRBJ2-2	CASSPGNTGELFF	TGTGCCAGCAGTCCAGGGAACACCGGGGAGCTGTTTTTT
NA	TRBV21-1	NA	TRBJ1-6	CASSNCAQGVLPSYNSPLHF	TGTGCCAGCAGCAATTGCGCACAGGGGGTCTTGCCGTCCTATAATTCACCCCTCCACTTT
TRBD2	TRBV14	NA	TRBJ2-3	CASSGSWTSGSTDTQYF	TGTGCCAGCAGCGGGTCGTGGACTAGCGGGTCCACAGATACGCAGTATTTT
TRBD1	TRBV7-2	NA	TRBJ2-1	CASSRGDRVDEQFF	TGTGCCAGCAGCCGGGGGGACAGGGTCGATGAGCAGTTCTTC
NA	TRBV5-1	NA	TRBJ1-1	CASSSGTRGNTEAFF	TGCGCCAGCAGCAGCGGGACAAGGGGGAACACTGAAGCTTTCTTT
NA	TRBV19	once	TRBJ1-4	CASSTRAAGEKLFF	TGTGCCAGTAGTACCCGCGCAGCGGGGGAAAAACTGTTTTTT
TRBD2	TRBV7-2	once	TRBJ2-1	CASSWGLAGGRYNEQFF	TGTGCCAGCAGCTGGGGACTAGCGGGAGGGAGATACAATGAGCAGTTCTTC
TRBD2	TRBV2	NA	TRBJ2-1	CASSDLGLAGGPPYNEQFF	TGTGCCAGCAGTGACTTGGGACTAGCGGGAGGGCCCCCCTACAATGAGCAGTTCTTC
TRBD2	TRBV2	NA	TRBJ2-1	CASSLSGGVYGDEQFF	TGTGCCAGCAGTCTTAGCGGGGGGGTTTATGGCGATGAGCAGTTCTTC
NA	TRBV19	NA	TRBJ2-4	CASSIDLGAKNIQYF	TGTGCCAGTAGTATAGATCTCGGGGCCAAAAACATTCAGTACTTC
NA	TRBV28	NA	TRBJ1-6	CASSLGWGGISSYNSPLHF	TGTGCCAGCAGTTTAGGTTGGGGGGGGATTAGCTCCTATAATTCACCCCTCCACTTT
TRBD1	TRBV25-1	few	TRBJ1-6	CASSRQGPSSPLHF	TGTGCCAGCAGTCGACAGGGGCCTAGTTCACCCCTCCACTTT
NA	TRBV18	once	TRBJ2-1	CASSPPGEGSFF	TGTGCCAGCTCACCCCCGGGGGAAGGCTCGTTCTTC
NA	TRBV5-1	once	TRBJ2-4	CASSLAQGLGIQYF	TGCGCCAGCAGCTTGGCCCAGGGTTTAGGGATTCAGTACTTC
TRBD2	TRBV19	NA	TRBJ2-2	CASSLTGLAGVTGELFF	TGTGCCAGTAGTCTTACGGGACTAGCGGGAGTTACCGGGGAGCTGTTTTTT
TRBD2	TRBV4-1	NA	TRBJ2-5	CASSQERSGGAPETQYF	TGCGCCAGCAGCCAAGAAAGGAGCGGGGGGGCCCCAGAGACCCAGTACTTC
TRBD1	TRBV7-9	NA	TRBJ2-7	CASSPGTGVPYEQYF	TGTGCCAGCAGCCCAGGGACAGGGGTTCCCTACGAGCAGTACTTC
TRBD2	TRBV6-5	NA	TRBJ2-2	CASRGSGGTGELFF	TGTGCCAGCAGGGGTTCGGGAGGCACCGGGGAGCTGTTTTTT
TRBD1	TRBV6-1	NA	TRBJ2-7	CASGDRGRSYEQYF	TGTGCCAGCGGAGACAGGGGGCGGTCCTACGAGCAGTACTTC
TRBD1	TRBV28	NA	TRBJ2-7	CASTTAGQGDYEQYF	TGTGCCAGCACCACCGCGGGACAGGGGGACTACGAGCAGTACTTC
TRBD1	TRBV7-6	NA	TRBJ2-2	CASSQQGPAELFF	TGTGCCAGCAGCCAACAGGGGCCAGCGGAGCTGTTTTTT
TRBD2	TRBV27	NA	TRBJ2-3	CASSTLQRGRTDTQYF	TGTGCCAGCAGTACCCTGCAGCGGGGGCGCACAGATACGCAGTATTTT
TRBD1	TRBV27	medium-sized	TRBJ1-5	CASSLGPGDRHPLSNQPQHF	TGTGCCAGCAGTTTAGGTCCGGGGGACAGGCACCCTTTAAGCAATCAGCCCCAGCATTTT
TRBD2	TRBV28	NA	TRBJ2-5	CASSWSRAGGLAETQYF	TGTGCCAGCAGTTGGAGTCGGGCGGGGGGGTTAGCGGAGACCCAGTACTTC
NA	TRBV5-1	NA	TRBJ2-7	CASSPIGLLGYEQYF	TGCGCCAGCAGCCCTATTGGTTTGCTTGGCTACGAGCAGTACTTC
NA	TRBV11-2	NA	TRBJ1-1	CASSPERVEAFF	TGTGCCAGCAGCCCCGAGAGGGTCGAAGCTTTCTTT
TRBD2	TRBV5-1	NA	TRBJ2-1	CASSPGGVRNEQFF	TGCGCCAGCAGCCCGGGGGGAGTAAGGAATGAGCAGTTCTTC
TRBD1	TRBV7-8	NA	TRBJ1-5	CASRLDRGRLGQPQHF	TGTGCCAGCAGGCTCGACAGGGGGCGTCTCGGTCAGCCCCAGCATTTT
TRBD1	TRBV25-1	once	TRBJ2-7	CASSASGQGYEQYF	TGTGCCAGCAGTGCTTCGGGACAGGGTTACGAGCAGTACTTC
TRBD1	TRBV6-5	NA	TRBJ1-5	CASKLTGENGQPQHF	TGTGCCAGCAAACTAACAGGGGAGAACGGTCAGCCCCAGCATTTT
TRBD2	TRBV6-4	NA	TRBJ2-1	CASSEGLAVNEQFF	TGTGCCAGCAGTGAGGGACTAGCGGTCAATGAGCAGTTCTTC
TRBD2	TRBV9	NA	TRBJ2-2	CASSVGAGGGLTGELFF	TGTGCCAGCAGCGTAGGGGCGGGAGGCGGACTCACCGGGGAGCTGTTTTTT
NA	TRBV30	NA	TRBJ1-3	CAWSVLRRASSGNTIYF	TGTGCCTGGAGTGTACTGCGGAGGGCTAGCTCTGGAAACACCATATATTTT
TRBD1	TRBV4-3	NA	TRBJ2-2	CASSQEDGTGANTGELFF	TGCGCCAGCAGCCAAGAGGACGGGACAGGGGCTAACACCGGGGAGCTGTTTTTT
TRBD1	TRBV28	NA	TRBJ1-2	CASSRGQGNYGYTF	TGTGCCAGCAGTCGGGGACAGGGGAACTATGGCTACACCTTC
NA	TRBV10-3	NA	TRBJ2-7	CAISPDDGSSYEQYF	TGTGCCATCAGTCCCGATGACGGGAGCTCCTACGAGCAGTACTTC
TRBD1	TRBV7-9	once	TRBJ2-7	CASNRGTGGNEQYF	TGTGCCAGCAACCGAGGGACAGGGGGCAACGAGCAGTACTTC
NA	TRBV6-1	NA	TRBJ2-2	CASSEGLLATNTGELFF	TGTGCCAGCAGTGAGGGACTTCTCGCTACCAACACCGGGGAGCTGTTTTTT
TRBD2	TRBV5-4	NA	TRBJ2-1	CASSFSGSGVGNEQFF	TGTGCCAGCAGCTTTAGCGGGAGCGGTGTGGGCAATGAGCAGTTCTTC